These T cell receptor beta chains were read from a single sample in a study of CD8+CD57+ T cells in acquired aplastic anemia. TCRdb re-derived calls from the reads in MiXCR, one entry per CDR3 protein. The data hold 180,000 or so distinct CDR3 sequences, with approximately 49% observed a single time. Sequencing was performed on sorted CD4+, CD8+, or CD8+CD57+ T cells (not recorded which) from PBMCs. These receptors all come from a human donor in good health. Each CDR3 is given with its conserved first and last residue. A D gene is named only where the DNA matches it firmly. Size is stated for part of the rows, as once, few or many counts, or as a class when the clone is expanded.

V gene,clone size,J gene,D gene,CDR3 DNA,CDR3 protein
TRBV2,-,TRBJ1-1,-,TGTGCCAGCAGTGAAGCGCTTCCTACTGAAGCTTTCTTT,CASSEALPTEAFF
TRBV7-2,many,TRBJ2-3,TRBD2,TGTGCCAGCAGCGCCCTCGGACTAGCGGGAGTGAGTCCAGATACGCAGTATTTT,CASSALGLAGVSPDTQYF
TRBV6-4,-,TRBJ1-2,-,TGTGCCAGCAGACCAGATTGGACGGGGAACTATGGCTACACCTTC,CASRPDWTGNYGYTF
TRBV12-3/TRBV12-4,-,TRBJ2-1,-,TGTGCCAGCAGTTCTGGACAGATCAATGAGCAGTTCTTC,CASSSGQINEQFF
TRBV7-3,-,TRBJ2-1,-,TGTGCCAGCAGCTTAATTGGTAGCCAGGGTGAGCAGTTCTTC,CASSLIGSQGEQFF
TRBV15,-,TRBJ1-6,-,TGTGCCACCAGCAGAGGGAGGGGAGTGGATTCACCCCTCCACTTT,CATSRGRGVDSPLHF
TRBV6-1,-,TRBJ2-5,TRBD1,TGTGCCAGCACTAAATACCGACCAGGACAGGGGGAGACCCAGTACTTC,CASTKYRPGQGETQYF
TRBV19,-,TRBJ2-7,-,TGTGCCACCACTGCGGGAGGGACAGGGCCCTACGAGCAGTACTTC,CATTAGGTGPYEQYF
TRBV5-4,-,TRBJ1-4,-,TGTGCCAGCAGCTTCTCTGAAAATGAAAAACTGTTTTTT,CASSFSENEKLFF
TRBV6-1,-,TRBJ2-1,TRBD2,TGTGCCAGCAGTGAACCGGGGGGAGTATCCTACAATGAGCAGTTCTTC,CASSEPGGVSYNEQFF
TRBV10-3,-,TRBJ2-1,TRBD2,TGTGCCATCCTAGCGGGAGTGCGGAATGAGCAGTTCTTC,CAILAGVRNEQFF
TRBV10-3,-,TRBJ2-5,-,TGTGCCATCAGTGAGTCGTATAGTCGACAAGAGACCCAGTACTTC,CAISESYSRQETQYF
TRBV10-1,many,TRBJ2-2,-,TGCGCCAGGGAGACAGACACCGGGGAGCTGTTTTTT,CARETDTGELFF
TRBV19,many,TRBJ1-2,-,TGTGCCAGTAGACCGGGCCGCTCTGCCCTTTGGGCTAACTATGGCTACACCTTC,CASRPGRSALWANYGYTF
TRBV7-6,many,TRBJ1-1,-,TGTGCCAGCAGCTTGATGACAGGTATGAACACTGAAGCTTTCTTT,CASSLMTGMNTEAFF
TRBV5-1,-,TRBJ1-5,-,TGCGCCAGCAGCTTGGCCGGGGGGGCCCATCAGCCCCAGCATTTT,CASSLAGGAHQPQHF
TRBV10-3,-,TRBJ2-3,-,TGTGCCAGCAGCCAGAGATTCACAGATACGCAGTATTTT,CASSQRFTDTQYF
TRBV10-3,few,TRBJ2-1,-,TGTGCCATCAGTGAGTTTGGGGACACGGGGAATGAGCAGTTCTTC,CAISEFGDTGNEQFF
TRBV15,once,TRBJ1-5,-,TGTGCCACCAGCCTAGAAAGGGCACCCAATCAGCCCCAGCATTTT,CATSLERAPNQPQHF
TRBV10-3,-,TRBJ1-1,-,TGTGCCAGCCGCCCCTCGGTGGGTAAGGACGTGATAACTGAAGCTTTCTTT,CASRPSVGKDVITEAFF
TRBV7-2,once,TRBJ2-7,-,TGTGCCAGCACCTCATACACTATAGCGGAGGAGCAGTACTTC,CASTSYTIAEEQYF
TRBV20-1,-,TRBJ2-7,TRBD2,TGCAGTGCTAGATTCCAAAGGACTAGCGGCCACTACGAGCGGTACTTC,CSARFQRTSGHYERYF
TRBV11-1,-,TRBJ2-1,-,TGTGCCAGCAGCTTAGAGTACCTCAACACCTACAATGAGCAGTTCTTC,CASSLEYLNTYNEQFF
TRBV19,-,TRBJ1-4,-,TGTGCCAGTACTATAGACGTGGTAGGCGAGAAACTGTTTTTT,CASTIDVVGEKLFF
TRBV29-1,-,TRBJ2-7,-,TGCAGCAGCTTAGGAGGGGGTGCCGAGCAGTACTTC,CSSLGGGAEQYF
TRBV20-1,many,TRBJ2-3,TRBD1,TGCAGTGCTAGCCGGGGACAGGGGAGGGGAGATACGCAGTATTTT,CSASRGQGRGDTQYF